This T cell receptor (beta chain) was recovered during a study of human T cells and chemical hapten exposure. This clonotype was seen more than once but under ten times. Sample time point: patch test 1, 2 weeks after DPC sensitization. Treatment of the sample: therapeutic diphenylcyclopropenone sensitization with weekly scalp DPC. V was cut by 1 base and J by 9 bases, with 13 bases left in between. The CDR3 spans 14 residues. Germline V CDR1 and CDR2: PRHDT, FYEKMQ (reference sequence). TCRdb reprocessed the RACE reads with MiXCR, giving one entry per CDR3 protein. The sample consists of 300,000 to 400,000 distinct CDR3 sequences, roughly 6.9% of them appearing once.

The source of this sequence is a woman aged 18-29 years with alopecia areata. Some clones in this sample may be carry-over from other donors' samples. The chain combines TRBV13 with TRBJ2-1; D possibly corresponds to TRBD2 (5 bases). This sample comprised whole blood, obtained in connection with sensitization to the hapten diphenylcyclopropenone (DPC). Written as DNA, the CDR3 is TGTGCCAGCAGCTTAGCGCTAGCTATCAGTGAGCAGTTCTTC. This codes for CASSLALAISEQFF.